The 12 T cell receptor beta chains listed next were all sequenced from one sample in a study of blood T cell repertoires in COVID-19. Produced via immunoSEQ multiplex PCR; TCRdb's table is partial and in-frame only. The sample includes roughly 120,000 clones, roughly 80% of them seen just once. The sample consisted of peripheral blood. These receptors originate from a man in his fifties with acute or convalescent COVID-19.

The CDR3 sequence is CASSLTMTDTQYF. Written as DNA, the CDR3 is TGTGCCAGCAGCTTAACCATGACAGATACGCAGTATTTT. V usage is TRBV7-3 and J usage is TRBJ2-3; D gene unclear. Germline V CDR1 and CDR2: SGHTA, FQGTGA. This CDR3 is built from 13 residues. V lost 0 bases to trimming and J lost 3 bases, with 4 bases between them.

For this clone: A much more abundant neighbour one base away suggests this may be a read error. This sequence joins TRBV6-5 and TRBJ1-5; weak D call: TRBD1 (5 bases). The V gene lost 2 bases and the J gene lost 5 bases, with 13 bases spanning the gap. The CDR3 extends over 15 amino acids. Per the germline V gene, CDR1 is MNHEY and CDR2 is SVGAGI. The CDR3 spells CASSYTGPEYQPQHF. In DNA form, the CDR3 reads TGTGCCAGCAGTTACACAGGACCGGAGTATCAGCCCCAGCATTTT.

This chain uses TRBV5-1 with TRBJ2-7; 7 nucleotides match TRBD2. With 4 bases clipped from V and 2 bases from J, the junction kept 12 bases outside the gene matches. Per the germline V gene, CDR1 is SGHRS and CDR2 is YFSETQ. This CDR3 is 16 amino acids long. The CDR3 reads CASSLNPGLTTYEQYF. The CDR3 DNA reads TGCGCCAGCAGCCTAAACCCGGGACTAACAACCTACGAGCAGTACTTC.

J is TRBJ1-6 and V is TRBV29-1; 9 positions agree with TRBD1. The ends lost 6 bases at V and 6 bases at J; junction bases unmatched: 9. Looked up from germline, CDR1 is SQVTM and CDR2 is ANQGSEA. This CDR3 has 15 residues. CDR3 residues: CSVSAGTGSNSPLHF. CDR3 nucleotides: TGCAGCGTATCCGCCGGGACAGGGAGTAATTCACCCCTCCACTTT.

The rearrangement uses TRBV19 and TRBJ1-5, with 8 bases matching TRBD1. This CDR3 has 15 residues. CDR1 and CDR2 from the germline V gene are LNHDA and SQIVND (reference sequence). J gave up 6 bases and V 7 bases, and 11 bases lay outside the gene matches. In DNA, the CDR3 is TGTGCCAGTATTTCGGACAGGGCCCTCGCTCAGCCCCAGCATTTT. Encoded protein: CASISDRALAQPQHF.

V is TRBV5-4 and J is TRBJ1-1, with 9 bases aligning to TRBD1. The germline CDR1 and CDR2 sequences are SGHNT and YYREEE (reference sequence). Trimming cost V 6 bases and J 1 base; bases outside gene matches: 4. The CDR3 totals 14 residues. As DNA, the CDR3 is TGTGCCAGCACTCCGGGACAGGGGAACACTGAAGCTTTCTTT. Translated, it gives CASTPGQGNTEAFF.

The chain is built from TRBV10-3 and TRBJ1-5, with 10 positions matching TRBD1. Germline lookup yields CDR1 ENHRY and CDR2 SYGVKD. This CDR3 region has 12 residues. V lost 10 bases, J lost 7 bases, and 4 bases stayed unmatched. CDR3 amino acids: CATGTGDQPQHF. The CDR3 DNA follows: TGTGCCACCGGGACAGGGGACCAGCCCCAGCATTTT.

In this sample, this clone turned up once. The V gene is TRBV5-1, the J gene TRBJ2-5, with 13 bases fitting TRBD2. Germline V CDR1 and CDR2: SGHRS, YFSETQ. CDR3 length: 20 amino acids. The ends lost 2 bases at V and 1 base at J; junction bases unmatched: 14. Written as DNA, the CDR3 is TGCGCCAGCAGCTTCAGACTAGCGGGGGGATCTTTAACCCGCCAAGAGACCCAGTACTTC. It yields the protein CASSFRLAGGSLTRQETQYF.

The chain employs TRBV7-9 and TRBJ2-1, with D possibly TRBD2 on 6 matching bases. V lost 1 base and J 4 bases, leaving 20 bases between the germline ends. CDR1 is SEHNR, CDR2 FQNEAQ, per germline (reference sequence). This CDR3 contains 18 residues. The CDR3 protein is CASSLDVTPGESYNEQFF. The CDR3 bases are TGTGCCAGCAGCTTAGACGTCACTCCGGGAGAGTCGTACAATGAGCAGTTCTTC. Full variable domain (missing parts from reference TRBV7-9 and TRBJ2-1): DTGVSQNPRHKITKRGQNVTFRCDPISEHNRLYWYRQTLGQGPEFLTYFQNEAQLEKSRLLSDRFSAERPKGSFSTLEIQRTEQGDSAMYLCASSLDVTPGESYNEQFFGPGTRLTVL.

J is TRBJ2-1 and V is TRBV6-4, with 7 bases fitting TRBD2. V was pared by 4 bases and J by 6 bases, with 6 bases of the junction left unmatched. This CDR3 has 14 amino acids. The V gene's germline CDR1 is MRHNA and CDR2 SNTAGT. CDR3 sequence reads: CASSVTSFTNEQFF. The CDR3 DNA reads TGTGCCAGCAGTGTGACTAGCTTTACCAATGAGCAGTTCTTC.

This clone has ten or more counts. The V gene is TRBV7-3, the J gene TRBJ2-1; D unresolved. CDR1 is SGHTA and CDR2 is FQGTGA in the germline V gene. The CDR3 spans 14 residues. V lost 5 bases and J 1 base, leaving 9 bases between the germline ends. This CDR3 is CASSKDFSYNEQFF. CDR3 coding DNA: TGTGCCAGCAGCAAAGACTTTTCCTACAATGAGCAGTTCTTC. Supplemented by reference TRBV7-3 and TRBJ2-1, the full variable domain reads GAGVSQTPSNKVTEKGKYVELRCDPISGHTALYWYRQSLGQGPEFLIYFQGTGAADDSGLPNDRFFAVRPEGSVSTLKIQRTERGDSAVYLCASSKDFSYNEQFFGPGTRLTVL.

The chain is built from TRBV2 and TRBJ2-7; 10 nucleotides line up with TRBD1. V was clipped by 3 bases and J by 7 bases; unmatched bases: 3. The CDR3 contains 13 residues. Germline V gives CDR1 SNHLY, CDR2 FYNNEI. CDR3 in amino acids: CASSEGQGLEQYF. CDR3 coding DNA: TGTGCCAGCAGTGAGGGACAGGGGCTGGAGCAGTACTTC.